These 26 T cell receptor beta chains were all obtained from the same sample, sequenced in a study of T-cell memory formation after mild COVID-19 (dated by TCRdb to the early 2020s). The library was obtained by 5' RACE. Sequenced on an Illumina NovaSeq 6000. TCRdb reprocessing: public reads trimmed at Q25 with fastp, clones called with MiXCR, in-frame beta chains kept. Identical CDR3 protein sequences are pooled into one entry, listed with their most common genes and DNA. The sample table lists roughly 480,000 distinct CDR3 sequences, 20% to 25% of them with a count of one. About an eighth of the sample goes to the ten largest clones. Sequencing used PBMCs or a T cell subset sorted from them (not recorded which). All receptors derive from an adult woman who had mild COVID-19 (a few samples of this study predate the infection). The sample titles of this study are shuffled in the database, so cell type and time point are left out; the donor was told from shared clones.

In its sample, this clonotype was seen a few times. The V call is TRBV5-4, the J call TRBJ2-2; TRBD2 matches 11 bases. The CDR3 runs 16 residues. From germline, CDR1 is SGHNT and CDR2 YYREEE (reference sequence). V lost 3 bases and J lost 4; bases outside the gene matches: 5. CDR3 sequence: CASSWLAGGTTGELFF. In DNA, the CDR3 is TGTGCCAGCAGCTGGCTAGCGGGGGGCACCACCGGGGAGCTGTTTTTT.

The chain employs TRBV14 and TRBJ2-6; D gene uncertain. V lost 8 bases and J 0 bases, leaving 11 bases between the germline ends. The CDR3 runs 15 residues. Germline V lookup: CDR1 SGHDN, CDR2 FVKESK. This chain's CDR3 is CASLAGSSGANVLTF. The DNA for the CDR3 is TGTGCCAGCCTCGCCGGCAGCTCTGGGGCCAACGTCCTGACTTTC.

The rearrangement joins TRBV7-2 to TRBJ1-1; 10 bases match TRBD1. V shed 2 bases, J shed 7 bases, and the junction held 7 bases outside the gene matches. Germline V gives CDR1 SGHTA, CDR2 FQGNSA. This CDR3 has 15 residues. The CDR3 DNA is TGTGCCAGCAGCTTATCCTCCGGGACAGGGGATGAAGCTTTCTTT. This encodes CASSLSSGTGDEAFF.

This clonotype was detected only a few times. CDR3 sequence (DNA): TGTGCCAGCAGTCCCGGGACAGCCCGTTACAATGAGCAGTTCTTC. Translation: CASSPGTARYNEQFF. The J gene is TRBJ2-1, the V gene TRBV12-3 or TRBV12-4; 7 bases are shared with TRBD1. The V segment lost 5 bases and the J segment 4 bases; nucleotides outside the gene matches: 8. The CDR3 is 15 residues long.

In its sample, this clonotype was seen a few times. The genes are TRBV9 and TRBJ2-1, with a tentative D call TRBD2 (6 bases). CDR3 length: 15 residues. The germline CDR1 and CDR2 sequences are SGDLS and YYNGEE. Trimming took 2 bases from V and 4 from J, leaving 13 bases between them. The CDR3 here is CASSVELAGYNEQFF. The CDR3 region has the DNA TGTGCCAGCAGCGTTGAACTAGCTGGGTACAATGAGCAGTTCTTC.

The chain links TRBV25-1 to TRBJ2-7, with 7 bases aligning to TRBD1. This CDR3 comprises 15 residues. V gave up 1 base and J gave up 5 bases; unmatched junction bases: 8. CDR1 is MGHDK and CDR2 is SYGVNS in the germline V gene. The CDR3 protein is CASSESRQGVDEQYF. In DNA form, the CDR3 reads TGTGCCAGCAGTGAATCGAGGCAGGGGGTCGACGAGCAGTACTTC.

J is TRBJ2-1 and V is TRBV4-1, with D perhaps TRBD1 (6 bases). The CDR3 contains 17 residues. CDR1 is MGHRA and CDR2 is YSYEKL in the germline V gene. V was clipped by 3 bases and J by 0 bases, with 15 bases between them. CDR3 protein: CASSQGTGKSSYNEQFF. CDR3 bases: TGCGCCAGCAGCCAGGGAACAGGGAAGAGCTCCTACAATGAGCAGTTCTTC.

With respect to this clonotype: The germline gene is not matched at one end of the junction; a read error may be the cause. The chain uses TRBV24-1 and TRBJ1-1, with D hard to call. The germline V gene encodes CDR1 KGHDR and CDR2 SFDVKD. The CDR3 runs to 12 residues. The CDR3 loop reads CATSAENSEAFF. Written as DNA, the CDR3 is TGTGCCACCAGTGCGGAAAACAGTGAAGCTTTCTTT.

The chain combines TRBV7-9 with TRBJ2-5; 7 nucleotides line up with TRBD1. In germline, CDR1 is SEHNR, CDR2 FQNEAQ (reference sequence). V lost 2 bases and J lost 4; bases outside the gene matches: 16. This CDR3 comprises 18 residues. CDR3 sequence: CASSLFPALAPGGETQYF. CDR3 in DNA: TGTGCCAGCAGCTTATTCCCGGCGCTAGCTCCAGGGGGAGAGACCCAGTACTTC.

This clonotype was detected a few times. The chain uses TRBV4-3 and TRBJ2-7; D is uncertain. Germline V gene lookup returns CDR1 LGHNA and CDR2 YSLEER. V lost 0 bases to trimming and J lost 7 bases, with 25 bases between them. This CDR3 is 18 amino acids long. DNA of the CDR3: TGCGCCAGCAGCCAAGATCTGTCGTTTGGGCAGGACGCTTTGGAGCAGTACTTC. As protein: CASSQDLSFGQDALEQYF.

This chain joins TRBV19 and TRBJ1-1; D perhaps matches TRBD1 (6 bases). Germline loops: CDR1 LNHDA, CDR2 SQIVND (reference sequence). This CDR3 is 16 amino acids long. V gave up 5 bases and J gave up 5 bases, with 21 bases separating them. CDR3 protein: CASSWMVVDSVTEAFF. The CDR3, as DNA: TGTGCCAGTAGTTGGATGGTGGTGGACAGTGTAACTGAAGCTTTCTTT.

V usage is TRBV11-3 and J usage is TRBJ1-5; a weak D match, TRBD1 (6 bases). Per the germline V gene, CDR1 is SGHNT and CDR2 is YENEEA. The CDR3 sequence is 15 residues long. Trimming pared 4 bases from V and 6 bases from J, leaving 16 bases between. The DNA of the CDR3 is TGTGCCAGCAGCTCTTACCCCACACAGGGTCAGCCCCAGCATTTT. This translates into CASSSYPTQGQPQHF.

The chain links TRBV20-1 to TRBJ1-2; D not certain. The CDR3 length is 16 residues. Trimming took 0 bases from V and 0 from J, leaving 14 bases between them. CDR1 DFQATT and CDR2 SNEGSKA come from the germline V gene (reference sequence). The CDR3 is CSARDRADRANYGYTF. Written as DNA, the CDR3 is TGCAGTGCTAGAGATCGCGCCGACCGAGCTAACTATGGCTACACCTTC.

This clonotype was seen a few times. The chain employs TRBV4-3 and TRBJ1-1; 8 bases align to TRBD1. V dropped 1 base and J dropped 3; count of bases not matched to a gene: 10. Germline V CDR1 and CDR2: LGHNA, YSLEER. The CDR3 is 17 residues long. The CDR3 DNA reads TGCGCCAGCAGCCAAGGGAGGACAGGGCGGTGGGACACTGAAGCTTTCTTT. Amino acid sequence: CASSQGRTGRWDTEAFF.

This clonotype was observed many times. The chain is built from TRBV7-2 and TRBJ2-3, with D tentatively TRBD1 or TRBD2 (5 bases each). The ends were cut back, 1 base at V and 5 bases at J, with 13 bases in the middle. There are 15 residues in the CDR3. Germline CDR1 and CDR2: SGHTA and FQGNSA. CDR3 DNA: TGTGCCAGCAGCTTAGGACAGACCGAGGGAGATACGCAGTATTTT. It translates to CASSLGQTEGDTQYF.

This clonotype was found a few times. The rearrangement uses TRBV7-6 and TRBJ1-5, with 8 bases aligning to TRBD1. Germline V gene lookup returns CDR1 SGHVS and CDR2 FNYEAQ. The V gene end was trimmed by 3 bases and the J gene end by 1 base; junction bases not matched to a gene: 8. The CDR3 is 17 amino acids. This chain's CDR3 is CASSFVAGGLSNQPQHF. DNA for the CDR3: TGTGCCAGCAGCTTCGTGGCAGGGGGCCTGAGCAATCAGCCCCAGCATTTT.

Turning to this clonotype: A junction end diverges from the germline sequence, so it may reflect a read error. The V gene is TRBV7-9, the J gene TRBJ2-1; no definite D call. This CDR3 has 14 residues. CDR1 and CDR2 (germline): SEHNR, FQNEAQ (reference sequence). The CDR3 sequence: CASSLSYSDNEQFF. CDR3 nucleotide sequence: TGTGCCAGCAGCTTGTCCTACTCCGACAATGAGCAGTTCTTC.

This chain uses TRBV27 with TRBJ1-2, with TRBD1 matching over 8 bases. The CDR3 length is 15 residues. Germline trimming cut 6 bases from V and 5 bases from J; bases unmatched to any gene: 11. Germline V gene lookup returns CDR1 MNHEY and CDR2 SMNVEV (reference sequence). The CDR3 reads CASSPRTGRVYGYTF. The CDR3 bases are TGTGCCAGCAGCCCTCGGACAGGGCGAGTGTATGGCTACACCTTC.

The J gene is TRBJ2-1, the V gene TRBV7-2, with 7 positions matching TRBD1. V lost 6 bases, J lost 14 bases, and 13 bases stayed unmatched. The germline CDR1 and CDR2 sequences are SGHTA and FQGNSA. CDR3 size: 13 residues. The CDR3 DNA sequence: TGTGCCAGCAGTTCGGGACAGAAAGTTAGTAAGTTCTTC. It specifies CASSSGQKVSKFF.

The chain has TRBV12-3 or TRBV12-4 and TRBJ2-5; D may be TRBD1 (6 bases). This CDR3 region has 13 residues. Trimming left V 4 bases short and J 5 bases short, with 11 bases between. CDR3 nucleotides: TGTGCCAGCAGTTCCAGACAGGCGGAGACCCAGTACTTC. Its translation is CASSSRQAETQYF.

The chain has TRBV7-9 and TRBJ1-6; TRBD1 might be the D (5 bases). Looked up from germline, CDR1 is SEHNR and CDR2 is FQNEAQ (reference sequence). The length of the CDR3 is 16 residues. V was trimmed by 2 bases and J by 7 bases, leaving 15 bases between them. CDR3 nucleotides: TGTGCCAGCAGCTTAAAATCTGCAGGGCGAAATTCACCCCTCCACTTT. It specifies CASSLKSAGRNSPLHF.

This clonotype was counted a few times. V is TRBV3-1 and J is TRBJ2-3; D gene uncertain. Trimming pared 2 bases from V and 2 bases from J, leaving 8 bases between. This CDR3 has 14 residues. Germline CDR1 LGHDT, CDR2 YNNKEL (reference sequence). The CDR3 DNA follows: TGTGCCAGCAGCCAACAAAGAAACACAGATACGCAGTATTTT. Amino acids: CASSQQRNTDTQYF.

This chain uses TRBV7-2 with TRBJ2-5; D is perhaps TRBD2 (6 bases). From germline, CDR1 is SGHTA and CDR2 FQGNSA. CDR3 size: 13 residues. Trimming took off 4 bases at V and 4 bases at J, with 10 bases between the two ends. CDR3 in amino acids: CASSSVGRETQYF. The CDR3 bases are TGTGCCAGCAGCTCCGTCGGGAGAGAGACCCAGTACTTC.

In its sample, this clonotype was seen once. At one boundary the junction diverges from the germline segment, which might be a read error. This chain joins TRBV2 and TRBJ2-7; D unresolved. The V gene's germline CDR1 is SNHLY and CDR2 FYNNEI. The CDR3 has 12 amino acids. CDR3 in DNA: TGTTCCAGCAGTGAAGCCCCCTACGAGCAGTACTTC. This gives the protein CSSSEAPYEQYF. Full variable domain (outside the CDR3, taken from reference TRBV2 and TRBJ2-7): EPEVTQTPSHQVTQMGQEVILRCVPISNHLYFYWYRQILGQKVEFLVSFYNNEISEKSEIFDDQFSVERPDGSNFTLKIRSTKLEDSAMYFCSSSEAPYEQYFGPGTRLTVT.

This clonotype appeared a few times. This chain connects TRBV21-1 to TRBJ2-7. TRBV21-1 is classified as a pseudogene. This CDR3 has 13 amino acids. The DNA of the CDR3 is TGTGCCAGCGGCAAGCGGGGGTCCTACGAGCAGTACTTC. Translating gives CASGKRGSYEQYF.

This clonotype has just a few counts. The V gene is TRBV2, the J gene TRBJ1-2; D not resolved. CDR3 length: 14 residues. Trimming left V 7 bases short and J 4 bases short, with 16 bases between. Looked up from germline, CDR1 is SNHLY and CDR2 is FYNNEI. The CDR3 bases are TGTGCCAGCACCCGGGTCCCGGGAGGCTATGGCTACACCTTC. Its protein is CASTRVPGGYGYTF.